This entry lists 31 T cell receptor beta chains sequenced from one sample in a study of T cell changes during pregnancy in multiple sclerosis. TCRdb's table, derived via immunoSEQ multiplex PCR, lists solely in-frame clones and lacks some. The table has approximately 32,000 clones, roughly nine tenths seen once. Sequencing was performed on CD8+ T cells from peripheral blood mononuclear cells, taken in the first trimester of pregnancy. All receptors come from a female donor with multiple sclerosis, enrolled in a pregnancy study.

The chain couples TRBV27 to TRBJ2-1; 9 bases line up with TRBD2. The trim removed 7 bases at V and 5 bases at J, leaving 6 bases unmatched. CDR1 and CDR2 from the germline V gene are MNHEY and SMNVEV (reference sequence). The CDR3 consists of 14 residues. The CDR3 coding sequence is TGTGCCAGCAAGGTTGCGGGAGGGAACAATGAGCAGTTCTTC. Amino acids: CASKVAGGNNEQFF.

The chain carries TRBV18 and TRBJ1-2, with D tentatively TRBD1 (5 bases). V was cut by 2 bases and J by 7 bases, with 14 bases left in between. The germline CDR1 and CDR2 sequences are KGHSH and LQKENI. This CDR3 has 14 amino acids. The CDR3 sequence: CASSPEGQGTGYTF. The DNA for the CDR3 is TGTGCCAGCTCACCAGAAGGCCAGGGTACTGGCTACACCTTC.

This chain connects TRBV28 to TRBJ2-7; 7 nucleotides agree with TRBD2. The V gene's germline CDR1 is MDHEN and CDR2 SYDVKM. The CDR3 has 16 residues. V trimming: 6 bases; J trimming: 1 base; junction bases outside the gene matches: 12. CDR3 loop: CASSPPGGGFSYEQYF. The CDR3 coding sequence is TGTGCCAGCAGCCCCCCTGGCGGGGGTTTTTCCTACGAGCAGTACTTC.

The rearrangement joins TRBV7-9 to TRBJ1-2; D ambiguous. The CDR3 spans 14 residues. V was trimmed by 3 bases and J by 4 bases, leaving 12 bases between them. Germline CDR1 and CDR2: SEHNR and FQNEAQ (reference sequence). CDR3 residues: CASSFLADFYGYTF. DNA of the CDR3: TGTGCCAGCAGCTTTCTCGCGGATTTCTATGGCTACACCTTC.

The chain combines TRBV7-9 with TRBJ2-1, with D unresolved. The CDR3 runs to 13 residues. In germline, CDR1 is SEHNR, CDR2 FQNEAQ (reference sequence). The V and J ends lost 5 bases and 7 bases respectively, with 12 bases between them. CDR3 protein: CASSPATSNEQFF. The CDR3 DNA reads TGTGCCAGCAGCCCTGCGACTTCGAATGAGCAGTTCTTC.

V is TRBV5-6 and J is TRBJ2-7; TRBD2 is a possible D gene (5 bases). Deletions cut 4 bases from V and 2 bases from J, with 16 bases between. CDR3 size: 15 residues. Germline V gene sequence: CDR1 SGHDT, CDR2 YYEEEE. Here the CDR3 DNA reads TGTGCCAGCAGCCCCGACCGCGGGTTCGCCTACGAGCAGTACTTC. Its protein product is CASSPDRGFAYEQYF.

The genes are TRBV2 and TRBJ1-1, with D unresolved. The CDR3 loop spans 17 amino acids. V lost 3 bases and J 1 base, leaving 18 bases between the germline ends. Germline V lookup: CDR1 SNHLY, CDR2 FYNNEI. CDR3: CASSERRGRHKNTEAFF. The CDR3 nucleotides read TGTGCCAGCAGTGAGAGGCGAGGGAGACACAAGAACACTGAAGCTTTCTTT.

This chain joins TRBV5-6 and TRBJ1-1; 7 bases align to TRBD1. The V gene's germline CDR1 is SGHDT and CDR2 YYEEEE. V was clipped by 4 bases and J by 1 base; unmatched bases: 13. The CDR3 runs 17 residues. CDR3: CASSHPGTDYPNTEAFF. DNA for the CDR3: TGTGCCAGCAGCCATCCCGGGACAGACTATCCGAACACTGAAGCTTTCTTT. Full variable domain (remainder filled in from reference TRBV5-6 and TRBJ1-1): DAGVTQSPTHLIKTRGQQVTLRCSPKSGHDTVSWYQQALGQGPQFIFQYYEEEERQRGNFPDRFSGHQFPNYSSELNVNALLLGDSALYLCASSHPGTDYPNTEAFFGQGTRLTVV.

The J gene is TRBJ2-7, the V gene TRBV28, with no clear D. CDR3 length: 13 residues. Trimming pared 2 bases from V and 5 bases from J, leaving 10 bases between. Germline loops: CDR1 MDHEN, CDR2 SYDVKM. In DNA, the CDR3 is TGTGCCAGCAGTTTAGAAGAGTTCCACGAGCAGTACTTC. Its protein is CASSLEEFHEQYF.

The chain employs TRBV5-1 and TRBJ2-3; a weak D match, TRBD1 (5 bases). This CDR3 has 16 amino acids. The germline V and J ends were trimmed by 0 bases and 8 bases, with 19 bases remaining between them. Germline CDR1 and CDR2: SGHRS and YFSETQ. The CDR3 nucleotides are TGCGCCAGCAGCTTGGGGGCAGGGTTGTTATTAGGTACGCAGTATTTT. Translating it yields CASSLGAGLLLGTQYF.

V gene TRBV16 combines with J gene TRBJ1-2, with 11 bases fitting TRBD1. The CDR3 loop spans 17 amino acids. Germline-derived CDR1 and CDR2 are KGHSY and FQNENV. The junction had 5 bases not matched to a gene; V was cut back by 0 bases and J by 2 bases. CDR3 coding DNA: TGTGCCAGCAGCCAATCGGGACAGGGGGTACCGAACTATGGCTACACCTTC. Amino acids: CASSQSGQGVPNYGYTF.

The chain uses TRBV19 and TRBJ2-7; TRBD2 matches 7 bases. Germline CDR1 is LNHDA and CDR2 is SQIVND (reference sequence). The CDR3 totals 13 residues. V lost 3 bases to trimming and J lost 6 bases; unmatched junction nucleotides: 5. The CDR3 sequence: CASSITLAAEQYF. In DNA form, the CDR3 reads TGTGCCAGTAGTATTACCCTAGCGGCCGAGCAGTACTTC.

The V call is TRBV15, the J call TRBJ2-1; 10 bases match TRBD2. The V gene end was trimmed by 5 bases and the J gene end by 4 bases; junction bases not matched to a gene: 5. The CDR3 sequence is 15 residues long. Germline V gene sequence: CDR1 LNHNV, CDR2 YYDKDF (reference sequence). This CDR3 reads CATSPRTSGYNEQFF. The CDR3 nucleotides read TGTGCCACCAGCCCCCGGACTAGCGGTTACAATGAGCAGTTCTTC.

The chain combines TRBV19 with TRBJ2-7; 12 positions agree with TRBD2. Per the germline V gene, CDR1 is LNHDA and CDR2 is SQIVND (reference sequence). This CDR3 is built from 16 residues. With 4 bases clipped from V and 4 bases from J, the junction kept 8 bases outside the gene matches. The CDR3 DNA reads as TGTGCCAGTAGTACCCATTTGACTAGCGGGGGTTACGAGCAGTACTTC. Amino acid sequence: CASSTHLTSGGYEQYF.

The chain is built from TRBV6-5 and TRBJ1-2; maybe TRBD1 (5 bases). V was shortened by 0 bases and J by 6 bases, with 11 bases between the two germline ends. Germline assignment: CDR1 MNHEY and CDR2 SVGAGI. The CDR3 has 14 residues. As DNA, the CDR3 is TGTGCCAGCAGTTACTCGAGGGGAGGCGATGGCTACACCTTC. Amino acid sequence: CASSYSRGGDGYTF.

The chain links TRBV9 to TRBJ2-3; tentatively, D is TRBD2 (5 bases). The CDR3 has 14 amino acids. V was cut by 2 bases and J by 0 bases, with 7 bases left in between. Germline loops: CDR1 SGDLS, CDR2 YYNGEE. CDR3 residues: CASSVGLSTDTQYF. In DNA form, the CDR3 reads TGTGCCAGCAGCGTCGGACTTAGCACAGATACGCAGTATTTT.

This chain connects TRBV30 to TRBJ2-3; D might be TRBD1 (6 bases). In germline, CDR1 is GTSNPN, CDR2 SVGIG (reference sequence). The CDR3 loop spans 16 amino acids. Trimming cost V 4 bases and J 5 bases, with 22 bases left between them. The CDR3 sequence: CAWTSGTTLWGDTQYF. As DNA, the CDR3 is TGTGCCTGGACTTCAGGGACAACCCTATGGGGAGATACGCAGTATTTT.

The chain is built from TRBV18 and TRBJ1-4; 7 bases align to TRBD1. Unmatched junction bases numbered 5, after V lost 5 bases and J lost 8 bases. The germline CDR1 and CDR2 sequences are KGHSH and LQKENI. CDR3 length: 13 residues. Here the CDR3 DNA reads TGTGCCAGCTCATCGACAGGGAGGGAAAAACTGTTTTTT. Protein sequence: CASSSTGREKLFF.

This chain joins TRBV27 and TRBJ2-1, with 14 bases fitting TRBD2. CDR1 is MNHEY and CDR2 is SMNVEV in the germline V gene (reference sequence). This CDR3 region has 16 residues. V gave up 4 bases and J gave up 6 bases; unmatched junction bases: 5. CDR3 sequence (DNA): TGTGCCAGCAGTTGGATGACTAGCGGGAGGGCCAATGAGCAGTTCTTC. Amino acid sequence: CASSWMTSGRANEQFF.

V and J are TRBV5-1 and TRBJ2-2; 8 bases are shared with TRBD2. CDR3 length: 15 amino acids. Unmatched junction bases numbered 1, after V lost 1 base and J lost 2 bases. Per the germline V gene, CDR1 is SGHRS and CDR2 is YFSETQ. CDR3 residues: CASSLSGSNTGELFF. CDR3 nucleotide sequence: TGCGCCAGCAGCTTGAGCGGGAGTAACACCGGGGAGCTGTTTTTT.

The chain employs TRBV21-1 and TRBJ1-2; TRBD1 reflects the table's D call only, with no check against the DNA. TRBV21-1 is designated a pseudogene. This CDR3 region has 16 residues. The CDR3 nucleotides are TGTGCCAGCAGCACAACCCCAGGGGGCTACAACTATGGCTACACCTTC. Protein: CASSTTPGGYNYGYTF.

The V call is TRBV27, the J call TRBJ2-7, with TRBD2 matching 8 bases. Germline trimming cut 6 bases from V and 4 bases from J; bases unmatched to any gene: 11. Germline CDR1 and CDR2: MNHEY and SMNVEV (reference sequence). This CDR3 has 15 residues. In DNA, the CDR3 is TGTGCCAGCAGCACCCTCCTAGCGGGTAGATACGAGCAGTACTTC. It encodes CASSTLLAGRYEQYF.

This clone is large. This chain uses TRBV5-4 with TRBJ1-1, with D tentatively TRBD1 (5 bases). V was trimmed by 1 base and J by 1 base, leaving 11 bases between them. The CDR3 spans 15 residues. Germline V lookup: CDR1 SGHNT, CDR2 YYREEE (reference sequence). CDR3 DNA sequence: TGTGCCAGCAGCTTGCTAGGGGAGGGGAACACTGAAGCTTTCTTT. This codes for CASSLLGEGNTEAFF. Using reference TRBV5-4 and TRBJ1-1 for the parts outside the CDR3, the full variable domain is ETGVTQSPTHLIKTRGQQVTLRCSSQSGHNTVSWYQQALGQGPQFIFQYYREEENGRGNFPPRFSGLQFPNYSSELNVNALELDDSALYLCASSLLGEGNTEAFFGQGTRLTVV.

This clone appeared a few times. The rearrangement links TRBV7-9 to TRBJ1-2, with 9 positions matching TRBD1. With 5 bases clipped from V and 2 bases from J, the junction kept 9 bases outside the gene matches. CDR1 is SEHNR, CDR2 FQNEAQ, per germline (reference sequence). The CDR3 totals 16 residues. CDR3 DNA sequence: TGTGCCAGCAGCACAACCGCACAGGGGGCAAACTATGGCTACACCTTC. Translating gives CASSTTAQGANYGYTF.

The V gene is TRBV6-4, the J gene TRBJ1-6, with 9 bases matching TRBD1. V dropped 3 bases and J dropped 9; count of bases not matched to a gene: 9. The germline V gene has CDR1 MRHNA and CDR2 SNTAGT. This CDR3 contains 16 residues. The CDR3 is CASSEGTGTGFSPLHF. Written as DNA, the CDR3 is TGTGCCAGCAGTGAGGGGACCGGGACAGGGTTTTCACCCCTCCACTTT.

This rearrangement joins TRBV4-3 to TRBJ2-1; 13 nucleotides align to TRBD2. This CDR3 spans 21 amino acids. Trimming at V came to 4 bases and at J to 3 bases, leaving 18 bases not matched to a gene. Germline V gene data show CDR1 as LGHNA and CDR2 as YSLEER. DNA for the CDR3: TGCGCCAGCAGCCCCGACCCCGGACTAGCGGGAGCCTTAGCCGACTACAATGAGCAGTTCTTC. Amino acid sequence: CASSPDPGLAGALADYNEQFF.

The CDR3: CASSLNFRGEGLVEQYF. The CDR3 DNA reads TGTGCCAGCAGTTTAAATTTTCGGGGAGAGGGACTAGTGGAGCAGTACTTC. This chain uses TRBV27 with TRBJ2-7; 8 bases agree with TRBD2. The length of the CDR3 is 17 residues. Germline values: CDR1 MNHEY, CDR2 SMNVEV (reference sequence). J gave up 7 bases and V 2 bases, and 16 bases lay outside the gene matches.

V usage is TRBV5-4 and J usage is TRBJ2-4; 7 bases align to TRBD2. Per the germline V gene, CDR1 is SGHNT and CDR2 is YYREEE (reference sequence). V shed 2 bases and J 9 bases; nucleotides not matched to a gene: 8. The CDR3 is 14 residues long. CDR3 loop: CASSLGREWGIQYF. DNA for the CDR3: TGTGCCAGCAGCTTAGGGCGGGAGTGGGGCATTCAGTACTTC.

The chain joins TRBV28 to TRBJ1-2; D is ambiguous. Germline V gene lookup returns CDR1 MDHEN and CDR2 SYDVKM. The CDR3 covers 18 residues. The V end was cut by 4 bases, the J end by 3 bases, with 24 bases between. CDR3 protein: CASSSGKTLTYGYYGYTF. CDR3 nucleotide sequence: TGTGCCAGCAGTTCGGGTAAAACTCTAACCTACGGATACTATGGCTACACCTTC.

This chain connects TRBV27 to TRBJ2-1; TRBD2 aligns across 11 bases. Germline CDR1 reads MNHEY; CDR2 reads SMNVEV (reference sequence). V was pared by 6 bases and J by 6 bases, with 19 bases of the junction left unmatched. This CDR3 has 19 amino acids. For the CDR3, the DNA is TGTGCCAGCAGCTTGGGACTAGCGGAAAAGGAGTTGGTGGGCAATGAGCAGTTCTTC. Its protein product is CASSLGLAEKELVGNEQFF.

This rearrangement joins TRBV2 to TRBJ2-5; D may be TRBD2 (5 bases). Germline V CDR1 and CDR2: SNHLY, FYNNEI. The CDR3 covers 16 residues. V shed 2 bases and J shed 0 bases, with 13 bases lying between them. CDR3 bases: TGTGCCAGCAGTGAATGGAGAAGCGGAGACCAAGAGACCCAGTACTTC. It specifies CASSEWRSGDQETQYF.